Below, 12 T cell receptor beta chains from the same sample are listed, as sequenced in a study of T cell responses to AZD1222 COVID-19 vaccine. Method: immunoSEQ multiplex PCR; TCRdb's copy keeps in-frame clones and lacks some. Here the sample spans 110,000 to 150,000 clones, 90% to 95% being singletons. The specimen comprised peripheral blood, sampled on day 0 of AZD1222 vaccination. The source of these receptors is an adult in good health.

DNA for the CDR3: TGTGCCAGCAGTGACTGGGCAGGGAGATCTGGCTACACCTTC. It codes for CASSDWAGRSGYTF. This chain links TRBV6-4 with TRBJ1-2; tentative D call: TRBD1 (5 bases). Trimming took 1 base from V and 7 from J, leaving 13 bases between them. The CDR3 loop spans 14 amino acids. Per germline, CDR1 MRHNA and CDR2 SNTAGT.

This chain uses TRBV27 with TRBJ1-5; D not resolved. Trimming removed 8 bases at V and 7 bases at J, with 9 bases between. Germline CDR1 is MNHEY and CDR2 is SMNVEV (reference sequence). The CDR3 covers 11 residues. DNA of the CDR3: TGTGCCAGCGGCGAAGAGCAGCCCCAGCATTTT. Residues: CASGEEQPQHF.

CDR3 loop: CASSLASGAQHF. CDR3 coding DNA: TGTGCCAGCAGCCTGGCGTCAGGGGCCCAGCATTTT. V and J are TRBV5-6 and TRBJ1-5, with D possibly being TRBD1 (6 bases). The germline V gene encodes CDR1 SGHDT and CDR2 YYEEEE. V lost 4 bases, J lost 11 bases, and 13 bases lay in between. This CDR3 region has 12 residues. Supplemented by reference TRBV5-6 and TRBJ1-5, the full variable domain reads DAGVTQSPTHLIKTRGQQVTLRCSPKSGHDTVSWYQQALGQGPQFIFQYYEEEERQRGNFPDRFSGHQFPNYSSELNVNALLLGDSALYLCASSLASGAQHFGDGTRLSIL.

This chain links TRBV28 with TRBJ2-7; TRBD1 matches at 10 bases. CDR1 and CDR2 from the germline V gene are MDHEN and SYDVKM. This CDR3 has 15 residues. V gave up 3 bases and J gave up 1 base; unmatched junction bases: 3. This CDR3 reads CASSFWTGGSYEQYF. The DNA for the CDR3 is TGTGCCAGCAGTTTCTGGACAGGGGGGTCCTACGAGCAGTACTTC.

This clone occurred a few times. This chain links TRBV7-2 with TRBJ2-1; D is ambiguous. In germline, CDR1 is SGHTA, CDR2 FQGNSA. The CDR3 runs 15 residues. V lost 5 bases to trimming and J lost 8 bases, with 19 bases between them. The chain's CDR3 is CASSMDMPGHDEQFF. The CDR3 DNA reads TGTGCCAGCAGCATGGATATGCCAGGCCACGATGAGCAGTTCTTC.

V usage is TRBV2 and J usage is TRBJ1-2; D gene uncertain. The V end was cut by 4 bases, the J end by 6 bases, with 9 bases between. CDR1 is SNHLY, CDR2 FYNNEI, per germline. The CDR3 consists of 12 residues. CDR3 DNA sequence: TGTGCCAGCAGTGGGTGGACGAATGGCTACACCTTC. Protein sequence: CASSGWTNGYTF.

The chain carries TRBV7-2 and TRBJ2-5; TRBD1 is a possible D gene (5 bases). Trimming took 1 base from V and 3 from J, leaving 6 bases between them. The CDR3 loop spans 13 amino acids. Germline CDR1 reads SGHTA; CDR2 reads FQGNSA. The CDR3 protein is CASSLDRKETQYF. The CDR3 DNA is TGTGCCAGCAGCTTAGACAGGAAAGAGACCCAGTACTTC.

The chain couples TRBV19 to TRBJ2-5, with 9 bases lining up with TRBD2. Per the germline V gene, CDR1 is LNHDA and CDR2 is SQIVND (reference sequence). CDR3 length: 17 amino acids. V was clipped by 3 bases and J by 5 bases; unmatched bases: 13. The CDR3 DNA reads TGTGCCAGTAGTATCATGGGTAGCGGGAGCCTTGGGGAGACCCAGTACTTC. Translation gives CASSIMGSGSLGETQYF.

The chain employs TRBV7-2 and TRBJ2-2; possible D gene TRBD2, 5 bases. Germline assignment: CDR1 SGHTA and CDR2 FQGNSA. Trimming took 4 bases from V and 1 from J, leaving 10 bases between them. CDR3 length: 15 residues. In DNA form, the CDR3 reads TGTGCCAGCAGCTCGGATGGGAGGAACACCGGGGAGCTGTTTTTT. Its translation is CASSSDGRNTGELFF.

The CDR3, as DNA: TGTGCCAGCAGCCCCACGGGGGGCAAGTACAATGAGCAGTTCTTC. It yields the protein CASSPTGGKYNEQFF. This sequence joins TRBV5-4 and TRBJ2-1; perhaps TRBD2 as D (7 bases). Germline loops: CDR1 SGHNT, CDR2 YYREEE (reference sequence). V was pared by 4 bases and J by 4 bases, with 15 bases between. The CDR3 length is 15 residues.

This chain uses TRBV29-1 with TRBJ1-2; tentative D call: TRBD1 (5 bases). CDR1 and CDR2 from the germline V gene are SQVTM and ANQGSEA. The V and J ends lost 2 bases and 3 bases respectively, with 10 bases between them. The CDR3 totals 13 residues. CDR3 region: CSVETGTYYGYTF. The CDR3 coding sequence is TGCAGCGTTGAAACCGGGACCTACTATGGCTACACCTTC.

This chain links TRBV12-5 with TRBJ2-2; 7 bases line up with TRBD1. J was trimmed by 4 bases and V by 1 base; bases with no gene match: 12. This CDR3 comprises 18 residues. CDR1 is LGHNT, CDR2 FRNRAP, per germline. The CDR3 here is CASGLGDRTDRSTGELFF. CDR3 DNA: TGTGCTAGTGGTTTGGGAGACAGGACGGACAGGAGCACCGGGGAGCTGTTTTTT.